This T cell receptor (beta chain) was captured in a study of blood T cell repertoires in COVID-19. This clone has a handful of counts. The repertoire was sequenced with immunoSEQ multiplex PCR; TCRdb's copy has only in-frame clones and lacks some. The repertoire consists of 450,000 or so clones, with 75% to 90% occurring once and the leading ten covering approximately 0.9%. Sequenced input: peripheral blood. This clonotype was obtained from a man aged 18 to 29 with COVID-19, enrolled during active disease.

CDR3 DNA sequence: TGTGCCAGCAGTTTAACCAGCGGGATGGCTGATACGCAGTATTTT. Translated: CASSLTSGMADTQYF. The rearrangement joins TRBV27 to TRBJ2-3; 7 bases are shared with TRBD2. The CDR3 runs 15 residues. Germline-derived CDR1 and CDR2 are MNHEY and SMNVEV (reference sequence). Unmatched junction bases numbered 8, after V lost 2 bases and J lost 6 bases.